Each of the 21 T cell receptor beta chains below was sequenced from the same sample in a study of early T cells in non-severe SARS-CoV-2 infection. Each CDR3 protein is one row after TCRdb ran MiXCR on the 5' RACE reads. Among tens of thousands of distinct CDR3 sequences, about 11% were seen once, and the ten largest hold 6.5%. The sample taken for sequencing was whole blood. The source is an adult who was a healthcare worker with PCR-confirmed SARS-CoV-2 infection or an uninfected control (not recorded which).

This clonotype was observed a few times. The chain is built from TRBV6-2 or TRBV6-3 and TRBJ2-1, with 8 bases matching TRBD1. This CDR3 has 15 amino acids. Per germline, CDR1 MNHEY and CDR2 SVGEGT. V trimming: 6 bases; J trimming: 3 bases; junction bases outside the gene matches: 7. CDR3 amino acids: CASSSDRAGYNEQFF. In nucleotides, the CDR3 is TGTGCCAGCAGCTCGGACAGGGCGGGCTACAATGAGCAGTTCTTC.

In this sample, this clonotype turned up many times. CDR3 amino acids: CASSLPQGRGYTF. CDR3 DNA sequence: TGCGCCAGCAGCTTGCCCCAGGGGCGCGGCTACACCTTC. V is TRBV5-1 and J is TRBJ1-2; D may be TRBD1 (6 bases). Trimming took off 1 base at V and 8 bases at J, with 12 bases between the two ends. The CDR3 runs 13 residues. From germline, CDR1 is SGHRS and CDR2 YFSETQ. Using reference TRBV5-1 and TRBJ1-2 for the parts outside the CDR3, the full variable domain is KAGVTQTPRYLIKTRGQQVTLSCSPISGHRSVSWYQQTPGQGLQFLFEYFSETQRNKGNFPGRFSGRQFSNSRSEMNVSTLELGDSALYLCASSLPQGRGYTFGSGTRLTVV.

At least ten counts were recorded for this clonotype. The chain carries TRBV7-9 and TRBJ2-1; the D is unclear. V was shortened by 6 bases and J by 7 bases, with 10 bases between the two germline ends. This CDR3 is 12 amino acids long. Per germline, CDR1 SEHNR and CDR2 FQNEAQ (reference sequence). The CDR3 DNA reads as TGTGCCAGCAGGAGAGACGGAAATGAGCAGTTCTTC. Translation: CASRRDGNEQFF. Combining the CDR3 with reference TRBV7-9 and TRBJ2-1 gives the whole variable domain DTGVSQNPRHKITKRGQNVTFRCDPISEHNRLYWYRQTLGQGPEFLTYFQNEAQLEKSRLLSDRFSAERPKGSFSTLEIQRTEQGDSAMYLCASRRDGNEQFFGPGTRLTVL.

J is TRBJ2-7 and V is TRBV11-2, with 8 bases that match TRBD2. Germline lookup yields CDR1 SGHAT and CDR2 FQNNGV. V gave up 4 bases and J gave up 2 bases; unmatched junction bases: 4. CDR3 length equals 14 residues. The CDR3 coding sequence is TGTGCCAGCAGCTCCGGTAGCGGGACCTACGAGCAGTACTTC. Its protein is CASSSGSGTYEQYF. Full variable domain (outside the CDR3, taken from reference TRBV11-2 and TRBJ2-7): EAGVAQSPRYKIIEKRQSVAFWCNPISGHATLYWYQQILGQGPKLLIQFQNNGVVDDSQLPKDRFSAERLKGVDSTLKIQPAKLEDSAVYLCASSSGSGTYEQYFGPGTRLTVT.

V and J are TRBV10-3 and TRBJ2-3; a weak D match, TRBD2 (5 bases). V was clipped by 5 bases and J by 1 base, with 10 bases between them. CDR1 and CDR2 from the germline V gene are ENHRY and SYGVKD. This CDR3 contains 14 residues. The CDR3 region is CAISSGAGTDTQYF. CDR3 bases: TGTGCCATCAGTAGCGGAGCTGGCACAGATACGCAGTATTTT.

This chain uses TRBV9 with TRBJ2-2; no definite D call. Germline V gene sequence: CDR1 SGDLS, CDR2 YYNGEE. V dropped 0 bases and J dropped 7 bases, with 10 bases sitting between them. This CDR3 comprises 14 residues. The CDR3 is CASSVGSHGGELFF. The CDR3 DNA is TGTGCCAGCAGCGTAGGATCCCACGGCGGGGAGCTGTTTTTT.

This clonotype was picked up a small number of times. The gene calls are TRBV9 and TRBJ1-3; D is perhaps TRBD1 (5 bases). The V end lost 10 bases, the J end lost 0 bases, and 26 bases lay between the germline ends. This CDR3 has 18 residues. CDR1 SGDLS and CDR2 YYNGEE come from the germline V gene. This chain's CDR3 is CASERSVNSGRSGNTIYF. The CDR3 DNA is TGTGCCTCCGAGCGGTCGGTTAACTCGGGACGCTCTGGAAACACCATATATTTT.

This chain connects TRBV7-9 to TRBJ2-5; D is ambiguous. The CDR3 totals 13 residues. The germline V and J ends were trimmed by 1 base and 7 bases, with 10 bases remaining between them. The germline V gene encodes CDR1 SEHNR and CDR2 FQNEAQ (reference sequence). The CDR3 loop reads CASSLDFLATQYF. The CDR3 DNA is TGTGCCAGCAGCTTAGATTTTCTGGCGACCCAGTACTTC.

The chain uses TRBV5-1 and TRBJ1-2; no reliable D call. V lost 0 bases and J lost 8, with 11 bases in between. The CDR3 is 13 amino acids. Germline CDR1 SGHRS, CDR2 YFSETQ. CDR3 nucleotides: TGCGCCAGCAGCTTGGAACCAAGGAGAGGCTACACCTTC. Amino acid sequence: CASSLEPRRGYTF.

The sample holds a few counts of this clonotype. In DNA, the CDR3 is TGTGCCAGCAGCTTGGTGGCAGACGGAATCTACGAGCAGTACTTC. Translation gives CASSLVADGIYEQYF. This chain uses TRBV5-5 with TRBJ2-7; D gene ambiguous. The CDR3 totals 15 residues. Germline V gene sequence: CDR1 SGHKS, CDR2 YYEKEE (reference sequence). Trimming removed 0 bases from V and 3 bases from J, with 13 bases in between.

This clonotype was counted at least ten times. The chain has TRBV7-2 and TRBJ2-1; D is unresolved. CDR3 length: 13 residues. Germline CDR1 and CDR2: SGHTA and FQGNSA. Between the trimmed V and J ends, which lost 0 bases and 5 bases, there was a span of 5 bases. The CDR3 DNA is TGTGCCAGCAGCTTAGCGCGAGACAATGAGCAGTTCTTC. It yields the protein CASSLARDNEQFF.

The V and J genes are TRBV9 and TRBJ2-3, with 11 bases fitting TRBD2. The CDR3 has 17 residues. V gave up 0 bases and J gave up 3 bases; unmatched junction bases: 6. CDR1 is SGDLS, CDR2 YYNGEE, per germline. This CDR3 is CASSVEVLAGATDTQYF. CDR3 DNA: TGTGCCAGCAGCGTAGAAGTACTAGCGGGGGCAACAGATACGCAGTATTTT. Full variable domain (rest looked up from reference TRBV9 and TRBJ2-3): DSGVTQTPKHLITATGQRVTLRCSPRSGDLSVYWYQQSLDQGLQFLIQYYNGEERAKGNILERFSAQQFPDLHSELNLSSLELGDSALYFCASSVEVLAGATDTQYFGPGTRLTVL.

This chain joins TRBV20-1 and TRBJ1-3, with a weak D call TRBD1 (5 bases). The CDR3 extends over 15 amino acids. Trimming cost V 8 bases and J 4 bases, with 21 bases left between them. CDR1 is DFQATT, CDR2 SNEGSKA, per germline (reference sequence). The CDR3 DNA follows: TGCAGTACCCGGGACCCACTTAAGGTGGGAAACACCATATATTTT. Translation: CSTRDPLKVGNTIYF.

The chain joins TRBV18 to TRBJ1-2, with a tentative D call TRBD1 (5 bases). This CDR3 spans 14 amino acids. CDR1 and CDR2 from the germline V gene are KGHSH and LQKENI. Trimming left V 3 bases short and J 8 bases short, with 16 bases between. This CDR3 reads CASSPQGVLGGYTF. The CDR3 DNA is TGTGCCAGCTCACCCCAGGGAGTTTTGGGCGGCTACACCTTC.

This clonotype was observed at least ten times. The chain is built from TRBV20-1 and TRBJ2-1; 12 bases match TRBD2. The junction had 3 bases not matched to a gene; V was cut back by 6 bases and J by 6 bases. The CDR3 spans 13 residues. CDR1 is DFQATT and CDR2 is SNEGSKA in the germline V gene (reference sequence). CDR3: CSASGLAGNEQFF. CDR3 DNA sequence: TGCAGTGCATCGGGACTAGCGGGCAATGAGCAGTTCTTC.

The rearrangement uses TRBV7-2 and TRBJ2-1; 11 nucleotides align to TRBD2. CDR1 is SGHTA, CDR2 FQGNSA, per germline. There are 15 residues in the CDR3. V shed 5 bases and J 2 bases; nucleotides not matched to a gene: 2. The CDR3 loop is CASSRLAGPYNEQFF. In nucleotides, the CDR3 is TGTGCCAGCAGCCGACTAGCGGGGCCCTACAATGAGCAGTTCTTC.

This clonotype was observed a few times. This chain uses TRBV20-1 with TRBJ2-7; no clear D gene. This CDR3 comprises 12 residues. Germline V CDR1 and CDR2: DFQATT, SNEGSKA (reference sequence). The V end lost 1 base, the J end lost 4 bases, and 8 bases lay between the germline ends. In DNA form, the CDR3 reads TGCAGTGCTAGAGGGGTCGTATACGAGCAGTACTTC. Translated: CSARGVVYEQYF.

This clonotype was seen more than once but under ten times. V usage is TRBV27 and J usage is TRBJ1-2; D is ambiguous. Trimming removed 5 bases from V and 4 bases from J, with 11 bases in between. CDR1 MNHEY and CDR2 SMNVEV come from the germline V gene (reference sequence). The CDR3 is 13 amino acids. The CDR3 loop reads CASSVGRPYGYTF. CDR3 nucleotide sequence: TGTGCCAGCAGTGTGGGCCGGCCCTATGGCTACACCTTC.

This clonotype was seen many times. V and J are TRBV28 and TRBJ1-5; tentative D call: TRBD1 (6 bases). Trimming left V 4 bases short and J 2 bases short, with 15 bases between. The length of the CDR3 is 16 residues. Germline loops: CDR1 MDHEN, CDR2 SYDVKM. The CDR3 here is CASSSPRGTGNQPQHF. The DNA for the CDR3 is TGTGCCAGCAGTTCCCCCAGGGGAACTGGCAATCAGCCCCAGCATTTT.

This clonotype was recorded at least ten times. The V gene is TRBV5-5, the J gene TRBJ1-6; D unclear. CDR3 size: 15 residues. Germline loops: CDR1 SGHKS, CDR2 YYEKEE (reference sequence). Trimming removed 2 bases at V and 6 bases at J, with 12 bases between. CDR3 nucleotide sequence: TGTGCCAGCAGCTTTTCCCGGAGTAGTAATTCACCCCTCCACTTT. This codes for CASSFSRSSNSPLHF.

This chain joins TRBV13 and TRBJ2-7; 14 bases match TRBD2. Germline values: CDR1 PRHDT, CDR2 FYEKMQ (reference sequence). The junction had 12 bases not matched to a gene; V was cut back by 5 bases and J by 9 bases. There are 16 residues in the CDR3. In DNA, the CDR3 is TGTGCCAGCAGCCGAGGGATGACTAGCGGGAGGGCCAGGCAGTACTTC. It specifies CASSRGMTSGRARQYF.